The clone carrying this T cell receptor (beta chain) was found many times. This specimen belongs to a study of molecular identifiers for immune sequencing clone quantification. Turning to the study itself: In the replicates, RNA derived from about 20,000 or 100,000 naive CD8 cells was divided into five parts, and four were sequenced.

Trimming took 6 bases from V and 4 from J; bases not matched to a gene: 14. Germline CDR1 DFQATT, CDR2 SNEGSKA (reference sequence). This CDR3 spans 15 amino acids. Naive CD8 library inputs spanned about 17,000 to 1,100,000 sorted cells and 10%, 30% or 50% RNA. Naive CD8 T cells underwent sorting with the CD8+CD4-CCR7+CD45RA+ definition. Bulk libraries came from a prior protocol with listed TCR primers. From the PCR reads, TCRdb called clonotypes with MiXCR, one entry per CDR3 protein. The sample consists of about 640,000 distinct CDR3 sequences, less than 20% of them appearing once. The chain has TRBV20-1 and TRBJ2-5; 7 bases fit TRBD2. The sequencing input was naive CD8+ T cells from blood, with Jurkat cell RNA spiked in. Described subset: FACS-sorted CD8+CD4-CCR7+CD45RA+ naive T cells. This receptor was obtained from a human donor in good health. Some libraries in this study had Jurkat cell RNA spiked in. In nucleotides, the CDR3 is TGCAGTGCATACGACGGGAGGTTTGGGGTAGAGACCCAGTACTTC. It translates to CSAYDGRFGVETQYF.